Reported below is one TCR beta chain. The CDR3 runs 15 residues. Germline V gives CDR1 SGHVS, CDR2 FQNEAQ. V lost 5 bases, J lost 3 bases, and 5 bases stayed unmatched. This specimen comes from a study of blood T cell repertoires in COVID-19. Generated by immunoSEQ multiplex PCR, the TCRdb table keeps only in-frame clones and is missing some. The top ten hold less than 8.5% of the sample, which has more than 65,000 clones, almost 85% seen once. This receptor was obtained from a human donor in a cohort sampled during active COVID-19. The chain recombines TRBV7-8 with TRBJ1-5, with 9 bases lining up with TRBD1. Sequenced sample: peripheral blood. CDR3 loop: CASSGQGWDNQPQHF. The CDR3 nucleotides read TGTGCCAGCAGCGGACAGGGGTGGGACAATCAGCCCCAGCATTTT. Full variable domain (outside the CDR3, taken from reference TRBV7-8 and TRBJ1-5): GAGVSQSPRYKVAKRGQDVALRCDPISGHVSLFWYQQALGQGPEFLTYFQNEAQLDKSGLPSDRFFAERPEGSVSTLKIQRTQQEDSAVYLCASSGQGWDNQPQHFGDGTRLSIL.